The 25 T cell receptor beta chains in this list originate from one sample, sequenced in a study of blood T cells in healthy people across ages. Primed by a sample-barcoded 5' primer and a J-beta primer mix, a second PCR proceeded for 7 to 11 cycles. TCRdb ran MiXCR on the 5' RACE reads and lists one entry per CDR3 protein. Among 850,000 to 1,300,000 distinct CDR3 sequences listed, 45% were seen once. Sequenced material: blood. These receptors came from a woman aged 60-70 years in good health.

Only a few counts were recorded for this clonotype. The chain uses TRBV5-1 and TRBJ2-3; 12 bases line up with TRBD2. V lost 0 bases and J lost 5; bases outside the gene matches: 4. This CDR3 is built from 16 residues. CDR1 SGHRS and CDR2 YFSETQ come from the germline V gene. The CDR3 DNA reads TGCGCCAGCAGCTTGGCGATACTAGCGGGAGGAGATACGCAGTATTTT. Its translation: CASSLAILAGGDTQYF.

The chain is built from TRBV5-1 and TRBJ2-5, with TRBD2 as a possible D gene (6 bases). V was trimmed by 4 bases and J by 13 bases, leaving 26 bases between them. This CDR3 comprises 15 residues. Germline V gives CDR1 SGHRS, CDR2 YFSETQ. CDR3 DNA: TGCGCCAGCAGCATGGGCGGGGCAGCGGCCTACGAGCGGTACTTC. Its protein is CASSMGGAAAYERYF.

The chain uses TRBV20-1 and TRBJ2-3; 11 nucleotides line up with TRBD2. The CDR3 is 14 residues long. CDR1 and CDR2 from the germline V gene are DFQATT and SNEGSKA (reference sequence). The CDR3, as DNA: TGCAGGGGGGGACTAGCGGCTAGCACAGATACGCAGTATTTT. This gives the protein CRGGLAASTDTQYF.

The chain joins TRBV7-9 to TRBJ2-4; D not resolved. TRBJ2-7 matches the DNA end more closely, so the J call is doubtful. This CDR3 spans 15 amino acids. The V gene's germline CDR1 is SEHNR and CDR2 FQNEAQ (reference sequence). The CDR3 protein is CASSPSSQAPYEQYF. The CDR3 nucleotides are TGTGCCAGCAGCCCATCTAGTCAGGCCCCCTACGAGCAGTACTTC.

This CDR3 is CAISEFRGLETQYF. The CDR3 DNA is TGTGCCATCAGTGAGTTCAGGGGGCTGGAGACCCAGTACTTC. The gene calls are TRBV10-3 and TRBJ2-5; 8 nucleotides match TRBD1. Looked up from germline, CDR1 is ENHRY and CDR2 is SYGVKD. CDR3 length: 14 amino acids. J was trimmed by 5 bases and V by 1 base; bases with no gene match: 3.

The chain joins TRBV6-1 to TRBJ1-5; D uncertain. V lost 1 base to trimming and J lost 7 bases, with 14 bases between them. This CDR3 comprises 15 residues. Germline V gene sequence: CDR1 MNHNS, CDR2 SASEGT. This CDR3 is CASSEGAGVMQPQHF. DNA for the CDR3: TGTGCCAGCAGTGAAGGAGCTGGGGTAATGCAGCCCCAGCATTTT.

The chain carries TRBV21-1 and TRBJ2-3. TRBV21-1 is marked as a pseudogene. This CDR3 has 16 residues. The CDR3 sequence: CASSKTPGCCTDTQYF. CDR3 DNA: TGTGCCAGCAGCAAAACCCCGGGGTGCTGCACAGATACGCAGTATTTT.

This clonotype was seen a few times. The chain couples TRBV20-1 to TRBJ1-2, with D unresolved. This CDR3 is built from 13 residues. Trimming took 3 bases from V and 3 from J, leaving 11 bases between them. The germline V gene encodes CDR1 DFQATT and CDR2 SNEGSKA (reference sequence). In nucleotides, the CDR3 is TGCAGTGCTAGTATGGGAGCTGACTATGGCTACACCTTC. Protein sequence: CSASMGADYGYTF.

This clonotype came up a few times. The chain carries TRBV20-1 and TRBJ1-6; D is possibly TRBD1 (5 bases). Germline CDR1 reads DFQATT; CDR2 reads SNEGSKA (reference sequence). CDR3 size: 14 residues. V was pared by 6 bases and J by 8 bases, with 17 bases between. The CDR3 protein is CSARAGGSDSPLHF. DNA for the CDR3: TGCAGTGCCCGAGCGGGGGGGTCTGATTCACCCCTCCACTTT.

This chain links TRBV6-2 or TRBV6-3 with TRBJ2-7, with D perhaps matching TRBD1 (5 bases). The CDR3 sequence is 12 residues long. V was trimmed by 6 bases and J by 4 bases, leaving 10 bases between them. The germline V gene encodes CDR1 MNHEY and CDR2 SVGEGT. CDR3 amino acids: CASRRNRYEQYF. CDR3 in DNA: TGTGCCAGCAGGAGAAACAGGTACGAGCAGTACTTC.

V and J are TRBV20-1 and TRBJ2-1, with TRBD2 matching over 10 bases. The length of the CDR3 is 16 residues. CDR1 is DFQATT and CDR2 is SNEGSKA in the germline V gene (reference sequence). J gave up 9 bases and V 6 bases, and 17 bases lay outside the gene matches. The DNA of the CDR3 is TGCAGTGCCCATGAACTAGCGGGGCGGTATACACTTGAGCAGTTCTTC. Residues: CSAHELAGRYTLEQFF.

The sample holds many counts of this clonotype. The chain carries TRBV28 and TRBJ2-1; 8 bases line up with TRBD1. V trimming: 6 bases; J trimming: 7 bases; junction bases outside the gene matches: 11. This CDR3 has 15 amino acids. Germline V gene sequence: CDR1 MDHEN, CDR2 SYDVKM. The CDR3 loop is CASSLTGVLANEQFF. CDR3 nucleotides: TGTGCCAGCAGCTTGACAGGGGTATTAGCGAATGAGCAGTTCTTC. The complete variable domain, with remaining parts taken from reference TRBV28 and TRBJ2-1, reads DVKVTQSSRYLVKRTGEKVFLECVQDMDHENMFWYRQDPGLGLRLIYFSYDVKMKEKGDIPEGYSVSREKKERFSLILESASTNQTSMYLCASSLTGVLANEQFFGPGTRLTVL.

This chain joins TRBV7-3 and TRBJ2-4; D is possibly TRBD2 (6 bases). The J call may be in error: the DNA end matches TRBJ2-7 better. The CDR3 runs to 15 residues. Per the germline V gene, CDR1 is SGHTA and CDR2 is FQGTGA. CDR3 DNA sequence: TGTGCCAGCAGCTTAATCGGGGGAAAGGGTTACGAGCAGTACTTC. Amino acids: CASSLIGGKGYEQYF.

V usage is TRBV6-1 and J usage is TRBJ2-7, with 7 bases that match TRBD2. CDR1 is MNHNS and CDR2 is SASEGT in the germline V gene. Germline trimming cut 2 bases from V and 1 base from J; bases unmatched to any gene: 2. This CDR3 comprises 14 residues. The CDR3 nucleotides are TGTGCCAGCAGTGAATTGGGACTATCCTACGAGCAGTACTTC. It codes for CASSELGLSYEQYF.

This clonotype was seen a few times. This chain uses TRBV28 with TRBJ2-7; TRBD2 matches 16 bases. V lost 5 bases, J lost 0 bases, and 16 bases stayed unmatched. Germline V gene sequence: CDR1 MDHEN, CDR2 SYDVKM. The CDR3 contains 21 residues. The CDR3 region has the DNA TGTGCCAGCAGTATTATCTTTGCCGGGACTAGCGGGAGGGCCGTCTCCTACGAGCAGTACTTC. This translates into CASSIIFAGTSGRAVSYEQYF.

This clonotype showed up just once. The V call is TRBV10-3, the J call TRBJ1-2; D not resolved. Trimming pared 0 bases from V and 8 bases from J, leaving 13 bases between. In germline, CDR1 is ENHRY, CDR2 SYGVKD. The CDR3 has 14 residues. As DNA, the CDR3 is TGTGCCATCAGTGAGTCCGCGGGGTTGGGAGGCTACACCTTC. It specifies CAISESAGLGGYTF.

In its sample, this clonotype was seen a few times. Here the CDR3 DNA reads TGTGCCAGCAGTTCATCGGATTCAGTGGCAGATACGCAGTATTTT. This translates into CASSSSDSVADTQYF. The chain combines TRBV28 with TRBJ2-3; D remains ambiguous. Germline values: CDR1 MDHEN, CDR2 SYDVKM. V was trimmed by 4 bases and J by 4 bases, leaving 15 bases between them. The CDR3 spans 15 residues.

This clonotype was observed a handful of times. The chain links TRBV6-1 to TRBJ1-6; D possibly corresponds to TRBD1 (5 bases). The V end lost 7 bases, the J end lost 8 bases, and 15 bases lay between the germline ends. CDR3 length equals 14 residues. The germline V gene encodes CDR1 MNHNS and CDR2 SASEGT. CDR3 in amino acids: CASNQGRSDSPLHF. The CDR3 nucleotides are TGTGCCAGCAATCAGGGCAGGTCGGATTCACCCCTCCACTTT.

The rearrangement links TRBV28 to TRBJ2-7; D could derive from TRBD1 or TRBD2 (5 bases each). The CDR3 runs 13 residues. Trimming pared 11 bases from V and 1 base from J, leaving 15 bases between. The germline V gene encodes CDR1 MDHEN and CDR2 SYDVKM. The CDR3 loop is CARSGTRSYEQYF. CDR3 bases: TGTGCCCGCTCGGGGACGCGTTCCTACGAGCAGTACTTC.

The chain carries TRBV20-1 and TRBJ2-5; D is ambiguous. Trimming removed 8 bases from V and 1 base from J, with 14 bases in between. The CDR3 contains 13 residues. Germline CDR1 DFQATT, CDR2 SNEGSKA (reference sequence). The CDR3 bases are TGCAGTCCCATCCCGGGCGCCCAAGAGACCCAGTACTTC. Amino acids: CSPIPGAQETQYF.

For this clonotype: Relative to the germline gene, one junction end is altered; a read error may explain this. The CDR3 reads CASSQTGGSGNTIYF. The CDR3 DNA follows: TGTGCCAGCAGTCAGACAGGGGGCTCTGGGAACACCATATATTTT. This chain uses TRBV4-2 with TRBJ1-3, with 10 nucleotides matching TRBD1. The CDR3 contains 15 residues. The germline V gene encodes CDR1 LGHNA and CDR2 YNFKEQ.

In its sample, this clonotype was seen a few times. The gene calls are TRBV15 and TRBJ2-5, with 9 bases aligning to TRBD2. The CDR3 extends over 17 amino acids. After removal of 1 base from V and 1 base from J, the junction contained 7 bases not matched to a gene. Germline loops: CDR1 LNHNV, CDR2 YYDKDF (reference sequence). CDR3 nucleotide sequence: TGTGCCACCAGCAGAGGAGCGGGAGGCCCCGTCCAAGAGACCCAGTACTTC. Its protein product is CATSRGAGGPVQETQYF.

This clonotype has more than one count but fewer than ten. The rearrangement joins TRBV20-1 to TRBJ1-4; D is unresolved. The V end was cut by 0 bases, the J end by 6 bases, with 14 bases between. Germline V gene lookup returns CDR1 DFQATT and CDR2 SNEGSKA (reference sequence). CDR3 length: 15 amino acids. The CDR3 nucleotides read TGCAGTGCTAGAGATCCCAGGCAGTCCGATGAAAAACTGTTTTTT. Amino acids: CSARDPRQSDEKLFF.

This clonotype was seen at least ten times. The chain carries TRBV5-1 and TRBJ2-1; 10 bases fit TRBD2. There are 15 residues in the CDR3. Per germline, CDR1 SGHRS and CDR2 YFSETQ. V dropped 1 base and J dropped 5; count of bases not matched to a gene: 3. CDR3 bases: TGCGCCAGCAGCTTGCTAGCGGGAGTCAACAATGAGCAGTTCTTC. Its translation: CASSLLAGVNNEQFF.

The rearrangement joins TRBV14 to TRBJ2-5; tentative D call: TRBD1 (6 bases). Per germline, CDR1 SGHDN and CDR2 FVKESK. With 0 bases removed from V and 2 bases from J, the gap between germline ends came to 13 bases. The CDR3 is 16 amino acids. The CDR3, as DNA: TGTGCCAGCAGCCAAGATCTAGGACAGACGCAAGAGACCCAGTACTTC. Amino acid sequence: CASSQDLGQTQETQYF.